These 10 T cell receptor beta chains were all obtained from the same sample, sequenced in a study of cytomegalovirus exposure and HLA in healthy donors. PCR amplification relied on 60 Vbeta primers (plus 13 Jbeta primers). The method was immunoSEQ multiplex PCR; TCRdb's version includes in-frame clones alone and lacks a portion of them. This repertoire shows about 160,000 clones, less than 90% found once; its top ten account for around 0.97%. The sample comprised PBMCs. The source of these receptors is a young man in good health and CMV-seronegative.

The V and J genes are TRBV5-1 and TRBJ1-4; 7 positions match TRBD1. This CDR3 contains 14 residues. Germline CDR1 SGHRS, CDR2 YFSETQ. V shed 1 base, J shed 4 bases, and the junction held 1 base outside the gene matches. In DNA form, the CDR3 reads TGCGCCAGCAGCTTGACAGGGGTTAATGAAAAACTGTTTTTT. This sequence encodes CASSLTGVNEKLFF.

This clone was counted between two and nine times. The genes are TRBV18 and TRBJ1-4; maybe TRBD1 (5 bases). CDR1 and CDR2 (germline): KGHSH, LQKENI. V lost 2 bases to trimming and J lost 1 base, with 8 bases between them. The length of the CDR3 is 15 residues. CDR3 coding DNA: TGTGCCAGCTCACCAGGGGCGGAAACTAATGAAAAACTGTTTTTT. Protein: CASSPGAETNEKLFF.

This clone was found a few times. V usage is TRBV4-2 and J usage is TRBJ2-7; D unclear. The CDR3 covers 13 residues. From germline, CDR1 is LGHNA and CDR2 YNFKEQ. The germline V and J ends were trimmed by 1 base and 2 bases, with 6 bases remaining between them. The CDR3 spells CASSQGLPYEQYF. The CDR3 coding sequence is TGTGCCAGCAGCCAAGGGCTGCCCTACGAGCAGTACTTC.

This sequence joins TRBV5-8 and TRBJ2-7; 8 nucleotides line up with TRBD1. CDR1 SGHTS and CDR2 YDEGEE come from the germline V gene. The CDR3 consists of 15 residues. With V trimmed by 1 base and J by 0 bases, 3 bases remained unmatched. CDR3 nucleotide sequence: TGTGCCAGCAGCTTGCCGCAGGGGGCCTCCTACGAGCAGTACTTC. It is translated as CASSLPQGASYEQYF.

This clone was picked up a small number of times. The V gene is TRBV11-2, the J gene TRBJ2-3; possibly TRBD1 for D (6 bases). In germline, CDR1 is SGHAT, CDR2 FQNNGV. CDR3 length equals 14 residues. V was clipped by 7 bases and J by 5 bases, with 16 bases between them. In DNA form, the CDR3 reads TGTGCCAGCAACACTCAGGGGATCGGAGATACGCAGTATTTT. Amino acid sequence: CASNTQGIGDTQYF.

V and J are TRBV6-6 and TRBJ1-4; D unclear. This CDR3 comprises 14 residues. The germline V gene encodes CDR1 MNHNY and CDR2 SVGAGI (reference sequence). With 5 bases removed from V and 9 bases from J, the gap between germline ends came to 16 bases. CDR3 sequence reads: CASSQSTPGQKLFF. In DNA form, the CDR3 reads TGTGCCAGCAGTCAATCCACACCTGGCCAAAAACTGTTTTTT.

This rearrangement joins TRBV2 to TRBJ2-7; D not certain. V lost 0 bases, J lost 2 bases, and 8 bases lay in between. Per germline, CDR1 SNHLY and CDR2 FYNNEI. This CDR3 is 14 amino acids long. The DNA of the CDR3 is TGTGCCAGCAGTGAAGCCTGGAGAACCTACGAGCAGTACTTC. Its protein product is CASSEAWRTYEQYF.

The chain employs TRBV2 and TRBJ2-3, with D possibly being TRBD1 (5 bases). Trimming pared 6 bases from V and 2 bases from J, leaving 6 bases between. The CDR3 is 12 residues long. Germline CDR1 SNHLY, CDR2 FYNNEI. CDR3 in amino acids: CASRTATDTQYF. CDR3 in DNA: TGTGCCAGCAGGACAGCCACAGATACGCAGTATTTT.

V and J are TRBV7-2 and TRBJ2-3, with 7 bases matching TRBD2. Germline V CDR1 and CDR2: SGHTA, FQGNSA. V was clipped by 4 bases and J by 6 bases; unmatched bases: 10. This CDR3 has 15 amino acids. The CDR3 coding sequence is TGTGCCAGCAGCTCCGTTGGGGGAGGGGAGGATACGCAGTATTTT. This sequence encodes CASSSVGGGEDTQYF.

The chain carries TRBV2 and TRBJ1-1; 8 positions agree with TRBD1. Germline CDR1 reads SNHLY; CDR2 reads FYNNEI. This CDR3 is 13 amino acids long. The V gene end was trimmed by 4 bases and the J gene end by 5 bases; junction bases not matched to a gene: 3. Here the CDR3 reads CASSVTGGTEAFF. The CDR3 coding sequence is TGTGCCAGCAGTGTCACAGGGGGGACTGAAGCTTTCTTT.